A single sample gave rise to the 11 T cell receptor beta chains below, sequenced in a study of beta chain features in type 1 diabetes. Expressed TCRB transcripts were sequenced because the entire RNA isolate underwent reverse transcription. Some clones are missing from TCRdb's copy, which holds only in-frame ones; the method was immunoSEQ multiplex PCR. The data contain about 130,000 clones, 9% to 9.5% of them singletons. Sequencing input: central memory CD4+ T cells from blood. These receptors came from a man aged 18 to 29 in good health.

This clone was recorded at least ten times. The V and J genes are TRBV29-1 and TRBJ2-1; TRBD1 agrees at 7 bases. The junction had 8 bases not matched to a gene; V was cut back by 7 bases and J by 8 bases. CDR1 is SQVTM and CDR2 is ANQGSEA in the germline V gene. The CDR3 is 12 residues long. The CDR3, as DNA: TGCAGCGCCACGACAGGGTTGGATGAGCAGTTCTTC. It translates to CSATTGLDEQFF.

This clone appeared a few times. The chain employs TRBV7-2 and TRBJ2-1, with 9 bases that match TRBD1. This CDR3 region has 16 residues. J was trimmed by 7 bases and V by 5 bases; bases with no gene match: 12. The germline gives CDR1 SGHTA, CDR2 FQGNSA. The CDR3, as DNA: TGTGCCAGCAGCCACTTGGGGACAGGGTCGTGGAATGAGCAGTTCTTC. Translating gives CASSHLGTGSWNEQFF.

This clone has more than one count but fewer than ten. V is TRBV15 and J is TRBJ2-1; D possibly corresponds to TRBD1 (5 bases). This CDR3 has 15 residues. The ends were cut back, 0 bases at V and 1 base at J, with 7 bases in the middle. Per germline, CDR1 LNHNV and CDR2 YYDKDF (reference sequence). CDR3 DNA sequence: TGTGCCACCAGCAGAGAACAGGATTCCTACAATGAGCAGTTCTTC. This gives the protein CATSREQDSYNEQFF. Together with reference TRBV15 and TRBJ2-1, the CDR3 gives the full variable domain: DAMVIQNPRYQVTQFGKPVTLSCSQTLNHNVMYWYQQKSSQAPKLLFHYYDKDFNNEADTPDNFQSRRPNTSFCFLDIRSPGLGDTAMYLCATSREQDSYNEQFFGPGTRLTVL.

The genes are TRBV9 and TRBJ2-2; 9 bases are shared with TRBD1. The CDR3 sequence is 15 residues long. Trimming took 0 bases from V and 5 from J; bases not matched to a gene: 2. The germline V gene encodes CDR1 SGDLS and CDR2 YYNGEE. CDR3 sequence reads: CASSVADRGTGELFF. CDR3 nucleotide sequence: TGTGCCAGCAGCGTAGCCGACAGGGGGACCGGGGAGCTGTTTTTT.

The chain recombines TRBV11-3 with TRBJ2-2; D is undetermined. Trimming cost V 5 bases and J 0 bases, with 7 bases left between them. Germline CDR1 is SGHNT and CDR2 is YENEEA. The CDR3 spans 14 residues. This chain's CDR3 is CASSQRSNTGELFF. The CDR3 DNA follows: TGTGCCAGCAGCCAGCGATCGAACACCGGGGAGCTGTTTTTT.

The rearrangement uses TRBV15 and TRBJ1-2, with D uncertain. The CDR3 loop spans 13 amino acids. The germline CDR1 and CDR2 sequences are LNHNV and YYDKDF (reference sequence). The V end was cut by 5 bases, the J end by 4 bases, with 11 bases between. DNA for the CDR3: TGTGCCACCAGCCTGACTAGCTTCTATGGCTACACCTTC. The encoded protein is CATSLTSFYGYTF.

Written as DNA, the CDR3 is TGTGCCAGCAGCTTAACCCGGGGGGCAGAGACCCAGTACTTC. Translated: CASSLTRGAETQYF. The chain combines TRBV5-6 with TRBJ2-5; D might be TRBD2 (7 bases). This CDR3 comprises 14 residues. In germline, CDR1 is SGHDT, CDR2 YYEEEE. V gave up 2 bases and J gave up 4 bases, with 12 bases separating them.

The J gene is TRBJ1-2, the V gene TRBV4-3, with D maybe TRBD1 (5 bases). This CDR3 has 16 residues. CDR1 LGHNA and CDR2 YSLEER come from the germline V gene. Trimming cost V 0 bases and J 1 base, with 12 bases left between them. CDR3 coding DNA: TGCGCCAGCAGCCAAGATACCGGGGGAAGTAACTATGGCTACACCTTC. Translated, it gives CASSQDTGGSNYGYTF.

This clone was picked up a small number of times. The chain combines TRBV2 with TRBJ1-5; D is undetermined. Germline-derived CDR1 and CDR2 are SNHLY and FYNNEI. With 4 bases removed from V and 6 bases from J, the gap between germline ends came to 13 bases. CDR3 length: 14 residues. CDR3 bases: TGTGCCAGCAGTGGGGAGGGAGGGAGTCAGCCCCAGCATTTT. As protein: CASSGEGGSQPQHF. Full variable domain (missing parts from reference TRBV2 and TRBJ1-5): EPEVTQTPSHQVTQMGQEVILRCVPISNHLYFYWYRQILGQKVEFLVSFYNNEISEKSEIFDDQFSVERPDGSNFTLKIRSTKLEDSAMYFCASSGEGGSQPQHFGDGTRLSIL.

This clone appeared a few times. As DNA, the CDR3 is TGCGCCAGCAGCCAAGATCCCAGGGGAAATGAAAAACTGTTTTTT. Translation: CASSQDPRGNEKLFF. The chain uses TRBV4-3 and TRBJ1-4; tentatively, D is TRBD1 (6 bases). The CDR3 runs to 15 residues. V was cut by 0 bases and J by 5 bases, with 10 bases left in between. Germline loops: CDR1 LGHNA, CDR2 YSLEER.

The V call is TRBV7-2, the J call TRBJ1-5; possibly TRBD1 for D (6 bases). Looked up from germline, CDR1 is SGHTA and CDR2 is FQGNSA. The V gene lost 5 bases and the J gene lost 2 bases, with 13 bases spanning the gap. The CDR3 loop spans 15 amino acids. CDR3 protein: CASSPKSGGNQPQHF. The CDR3 bases are TGTGCCAGCAGCCCAAAATCAGGGGGCAATCAGCCCCAGCATTTT.